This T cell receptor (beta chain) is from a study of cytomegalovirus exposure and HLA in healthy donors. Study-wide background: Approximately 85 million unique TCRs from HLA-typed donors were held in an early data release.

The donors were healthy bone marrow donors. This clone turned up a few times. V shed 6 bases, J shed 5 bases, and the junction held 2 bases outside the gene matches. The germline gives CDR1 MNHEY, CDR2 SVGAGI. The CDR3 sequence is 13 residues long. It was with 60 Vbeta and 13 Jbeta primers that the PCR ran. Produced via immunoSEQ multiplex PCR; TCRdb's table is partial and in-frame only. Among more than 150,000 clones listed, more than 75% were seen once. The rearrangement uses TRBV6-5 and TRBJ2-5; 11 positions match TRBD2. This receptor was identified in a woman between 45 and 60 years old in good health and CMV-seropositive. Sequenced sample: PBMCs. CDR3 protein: CASSRLAGETQYF. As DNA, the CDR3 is TGTGCCAGCAGCAGACTAGCGGGGGAGACCCAGTACTTC.